Below, one TCR beta chain is given with its context. Its antigen remains unknown. Germline V gene data show CDR1 as MNHNS and CDR2 as SASEGT. The V end was cut by 6 bases, the J end by 0 bases, with 9 bases between. The CDR3 has 15 residues. This entry is derived from a study of OX40 agonist ivuxolimab in advanced cancers. General observations from the study: Patients with a partial response at 0.1-3.0 mg/kg had among the lowest clonal expansion.

The table came from immunoSEQ multiplex PCR; TCRdb's copy has only in-frame clones and leaves some out. The data show under 80,000 clones, 88% seen once. This chain connects TRBV6-1 to TRBJ2-6; D unclear. This sequence was found in an adult with an advanced solid tumor such as melanoma, head and neck, liver or kidney cancer. This material consisted of CD4+ or CD8+ T cells sorted from blood, taken in a trial of the OX40 agonist ivuxolimab. CDR3 DNA: TGTGCCAGCAGCCCCGAGTTCTCTGGGGCCAACGTCCTGACTTTC. As protein: CASSPEFSGANVLTF.